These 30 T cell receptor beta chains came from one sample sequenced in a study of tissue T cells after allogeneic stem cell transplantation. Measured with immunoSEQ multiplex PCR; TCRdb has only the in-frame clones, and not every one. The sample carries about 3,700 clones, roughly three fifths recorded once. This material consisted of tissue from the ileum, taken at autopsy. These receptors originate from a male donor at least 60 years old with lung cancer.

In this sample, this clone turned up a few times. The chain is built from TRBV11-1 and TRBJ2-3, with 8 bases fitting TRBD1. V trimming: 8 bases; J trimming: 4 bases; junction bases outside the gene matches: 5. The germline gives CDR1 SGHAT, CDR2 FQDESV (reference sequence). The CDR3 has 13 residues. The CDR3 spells CASADRVADTQYF. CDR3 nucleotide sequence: TGTGCCAGCGCGGACAGGGTGGCAGATACGCAGTATTTT.

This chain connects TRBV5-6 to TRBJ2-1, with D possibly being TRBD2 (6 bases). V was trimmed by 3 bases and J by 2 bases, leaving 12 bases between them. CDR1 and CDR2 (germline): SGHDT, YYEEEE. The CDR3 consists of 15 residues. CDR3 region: CASSSSAGTYNEQFF. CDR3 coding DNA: TGTGCCAGCAGCTCCTCGGCGGGGACCTACAATGAGCAGTTCTTC. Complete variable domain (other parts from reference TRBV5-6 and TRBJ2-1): DAGVTQSPTHLIKTRGQQVTLRCSPKSGHDTVSWYQQALGQGPQFIFQYYEEEERQRGNFPDRFSGHQFPNYSSELNVNALLLGDSALYLCASSSSAGTYNEQFFGPGTRLTVL.

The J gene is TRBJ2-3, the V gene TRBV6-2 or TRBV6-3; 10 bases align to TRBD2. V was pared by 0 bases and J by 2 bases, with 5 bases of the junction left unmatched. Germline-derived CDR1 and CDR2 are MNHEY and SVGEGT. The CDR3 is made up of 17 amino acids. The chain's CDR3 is CASSYSYLAGDTDTQYF. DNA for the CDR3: TGTGCCAGCAGTTACTCGTACCTAGCGGGGGACACAGATACGCAGTATTTT.

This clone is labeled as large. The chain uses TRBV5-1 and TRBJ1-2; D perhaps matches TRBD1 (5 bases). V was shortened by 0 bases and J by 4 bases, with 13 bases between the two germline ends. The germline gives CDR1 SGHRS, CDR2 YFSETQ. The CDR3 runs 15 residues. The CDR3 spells CASSLDTGGIYGYTF. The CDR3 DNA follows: TGCGCCAGCAGCTTGGATACGGGGGGGATCTATGGCTACACCTTC.

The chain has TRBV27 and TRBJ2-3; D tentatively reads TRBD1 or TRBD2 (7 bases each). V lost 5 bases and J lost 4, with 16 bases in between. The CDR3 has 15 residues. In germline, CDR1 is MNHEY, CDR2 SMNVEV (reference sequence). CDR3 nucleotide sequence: TGTGCCAGCAGTCCCTTGACAGGGAGGGCAGATACGCAGTATTTT. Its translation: CASSPLTGRADTQYF.

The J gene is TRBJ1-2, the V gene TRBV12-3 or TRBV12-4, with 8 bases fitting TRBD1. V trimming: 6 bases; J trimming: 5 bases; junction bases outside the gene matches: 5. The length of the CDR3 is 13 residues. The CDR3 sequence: CASSPGGSYGYTF. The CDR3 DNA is TGTGCCAGCAGCCCAGGGGGCTCTTATGGCTACACCTTC.

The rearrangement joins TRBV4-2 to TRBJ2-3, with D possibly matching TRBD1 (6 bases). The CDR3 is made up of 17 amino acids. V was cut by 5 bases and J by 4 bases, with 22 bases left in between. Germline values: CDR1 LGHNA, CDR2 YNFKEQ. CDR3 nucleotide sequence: TGTGCCAGCAGCTTCCAAGGGACACCTGGGACCCCAGATACGCAGTATTTT. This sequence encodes CASSFQGTPGTPDTQYF.

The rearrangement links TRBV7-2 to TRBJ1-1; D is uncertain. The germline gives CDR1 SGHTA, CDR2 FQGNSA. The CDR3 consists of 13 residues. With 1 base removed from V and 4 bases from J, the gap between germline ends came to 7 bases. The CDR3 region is CASSLGSGTEAFF. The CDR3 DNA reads TGTGCCAGCAGCTTAGGTTCGGGCACTGAAGCTTTCTTT.

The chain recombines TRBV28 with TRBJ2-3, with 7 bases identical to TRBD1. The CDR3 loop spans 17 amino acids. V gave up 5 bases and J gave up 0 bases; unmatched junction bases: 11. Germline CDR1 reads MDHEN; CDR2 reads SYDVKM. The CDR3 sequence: CASSPNRGRGSTDTQYF. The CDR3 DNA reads TGTGCCAGCAGTCCAAACAGGGGCCGGGGTAGCACAGATACGCAGTATTTT.

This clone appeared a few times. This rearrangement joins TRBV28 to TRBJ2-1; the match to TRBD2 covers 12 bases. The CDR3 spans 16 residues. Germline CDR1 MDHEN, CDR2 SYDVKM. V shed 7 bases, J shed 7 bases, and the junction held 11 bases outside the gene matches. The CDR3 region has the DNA TGTGCCAGCACCTCTAGCGGGAGGGCTGGGTGGAATGAGCAGTTCTTC. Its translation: CASTSSGRAGWNEQFF. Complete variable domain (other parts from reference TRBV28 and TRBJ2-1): DVKVTQSSRYLVKRTGEKVFLECVQDMDHENMFWYRQDPGLGLRLIYFSYDVKMKEKGDIPEGYSVSREKKERFSLILESASTNQTSMYLCASTSSGRAGWNEQFFGPGTRLTVL.

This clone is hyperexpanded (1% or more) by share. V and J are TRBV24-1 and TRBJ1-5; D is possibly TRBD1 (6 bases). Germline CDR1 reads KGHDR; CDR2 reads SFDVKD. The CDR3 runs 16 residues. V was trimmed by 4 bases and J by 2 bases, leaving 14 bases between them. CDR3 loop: CATSDPAGAGNQPQHF. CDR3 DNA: TGTGCCACCAGTGACCCCGCGGGGGCGGGCAATCAGCCCCAGCATTTT.

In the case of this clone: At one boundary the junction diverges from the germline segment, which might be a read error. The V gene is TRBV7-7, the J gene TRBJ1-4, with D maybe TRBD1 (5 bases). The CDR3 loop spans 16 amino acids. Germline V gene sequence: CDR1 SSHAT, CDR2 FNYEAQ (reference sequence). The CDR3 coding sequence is TGTGCTAGCAGCCCGCGGGACCCTGCAACTAATGAAAAACTGTTTTTT. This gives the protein CASSPRDPATNEKLFF.

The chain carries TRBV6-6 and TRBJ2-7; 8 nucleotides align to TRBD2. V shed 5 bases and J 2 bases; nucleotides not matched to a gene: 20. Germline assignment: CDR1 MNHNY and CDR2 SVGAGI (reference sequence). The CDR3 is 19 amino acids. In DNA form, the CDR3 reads TGTGCCAGCAGTCATGGGACTAGTTCTGGCGGAGGCCCTGCCTACGAGCAGTACTTC. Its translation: CASSHGTSSGGGPAYEQYF.

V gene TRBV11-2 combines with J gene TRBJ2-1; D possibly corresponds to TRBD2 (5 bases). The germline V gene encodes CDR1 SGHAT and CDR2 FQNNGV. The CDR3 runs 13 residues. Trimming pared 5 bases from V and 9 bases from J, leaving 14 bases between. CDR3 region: CASSGSTVGEQFF. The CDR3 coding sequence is TGTGCCAGCAGCGGGAGTACGGTCGGTGAGCAGTTCTTC.

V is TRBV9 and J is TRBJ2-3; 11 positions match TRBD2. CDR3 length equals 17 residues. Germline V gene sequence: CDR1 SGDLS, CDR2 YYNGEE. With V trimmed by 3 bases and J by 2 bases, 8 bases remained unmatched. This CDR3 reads CASSATVSGGATDTQYF. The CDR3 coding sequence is TGTGCCAGCAGCGCCACCGTTAGCGGGGGGGCCACAGATACGCAGTATTTT. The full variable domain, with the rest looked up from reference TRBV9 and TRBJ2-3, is DSGVTQTPKHLITATGQRVTLRCSPRSGDLSVYWYQQSLDQGLQFLIQYYNGEERAKGNILERFSAQQFPDLHSELNLSSLELGDSALYFCASSATVSGGATDTQYFGPGTRLTVL.

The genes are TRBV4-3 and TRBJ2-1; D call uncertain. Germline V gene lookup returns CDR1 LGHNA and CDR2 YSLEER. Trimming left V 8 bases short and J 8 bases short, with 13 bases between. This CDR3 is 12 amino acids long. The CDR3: CASALTPHEQFF. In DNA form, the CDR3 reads TGCGCCAGCGCACTTACCCCCCATGAGCAGTTCTTC.

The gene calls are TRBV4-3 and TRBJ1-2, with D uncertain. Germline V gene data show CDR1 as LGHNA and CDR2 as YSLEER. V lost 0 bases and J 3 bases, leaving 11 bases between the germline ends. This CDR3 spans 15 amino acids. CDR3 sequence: CASSQDLGTYYGYTF. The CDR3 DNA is TGCGCCAGCAGCCAAGATTTGGGCACGTACTATGGCTACACCTTC.

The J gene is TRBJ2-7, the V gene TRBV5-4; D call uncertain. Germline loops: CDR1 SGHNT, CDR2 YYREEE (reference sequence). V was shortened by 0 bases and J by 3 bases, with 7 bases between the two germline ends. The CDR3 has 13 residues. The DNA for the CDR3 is TGTGCCAGCAGCTTGGCTACGGTCTACGAGCAGTACTTC. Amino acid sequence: CASSLATVYEQYF.

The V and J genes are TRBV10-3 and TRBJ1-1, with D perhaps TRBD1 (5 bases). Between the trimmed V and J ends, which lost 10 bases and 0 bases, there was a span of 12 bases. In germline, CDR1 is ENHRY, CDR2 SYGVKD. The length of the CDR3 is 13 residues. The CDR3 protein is CATGGVMNTEAFF. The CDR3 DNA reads TGTGCCACCGGGGGGGTTATGAACACTGAAGCTTTCTTT.

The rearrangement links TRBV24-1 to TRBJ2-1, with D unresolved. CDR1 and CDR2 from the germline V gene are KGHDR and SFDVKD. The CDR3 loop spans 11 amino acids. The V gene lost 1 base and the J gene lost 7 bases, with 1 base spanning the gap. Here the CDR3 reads CATSDLNEQFF. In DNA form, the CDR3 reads TGTGCCACCAGTGATTTAAATGAGCAGTTCTTC.

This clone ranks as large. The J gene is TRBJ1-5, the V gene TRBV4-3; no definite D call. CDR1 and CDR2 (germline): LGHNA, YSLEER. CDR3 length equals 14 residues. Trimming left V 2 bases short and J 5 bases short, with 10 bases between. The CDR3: CASSQYEGHQPQHF. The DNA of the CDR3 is TGCGCCAGCAGCCAATATGAAGGGCATCAGCCCCAGCATTTT.

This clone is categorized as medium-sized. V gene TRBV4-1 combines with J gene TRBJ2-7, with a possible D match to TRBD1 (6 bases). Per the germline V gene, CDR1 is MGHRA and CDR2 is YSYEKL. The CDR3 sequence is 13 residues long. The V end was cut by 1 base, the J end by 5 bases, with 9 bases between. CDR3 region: CASSQAAGDEQYF. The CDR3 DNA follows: TGCGCCAGCAGCCAAGCGGCAGGGGACGAGCAGTACTTC.

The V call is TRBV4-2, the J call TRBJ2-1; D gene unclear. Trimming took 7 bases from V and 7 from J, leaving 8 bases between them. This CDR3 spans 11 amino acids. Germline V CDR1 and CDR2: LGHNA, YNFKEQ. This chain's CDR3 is CASTGANEQFF. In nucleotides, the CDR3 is TGTGCCAGCACCGGAGCGAATGAGCAGTTCTTC.

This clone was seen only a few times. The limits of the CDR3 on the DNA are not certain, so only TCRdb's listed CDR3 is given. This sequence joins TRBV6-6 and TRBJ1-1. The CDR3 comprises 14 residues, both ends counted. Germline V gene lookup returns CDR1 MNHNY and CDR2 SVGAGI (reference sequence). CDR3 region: CASILALMGTEAFF.

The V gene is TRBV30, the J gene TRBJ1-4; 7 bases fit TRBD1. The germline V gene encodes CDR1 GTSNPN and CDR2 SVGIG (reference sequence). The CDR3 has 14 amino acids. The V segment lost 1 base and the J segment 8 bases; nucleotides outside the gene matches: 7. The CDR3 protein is CAWSATGSGEKLFF. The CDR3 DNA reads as TGTGCCTGGAGTGCGACAGGGTCGGGCGAAAAACTGTTTTTT.

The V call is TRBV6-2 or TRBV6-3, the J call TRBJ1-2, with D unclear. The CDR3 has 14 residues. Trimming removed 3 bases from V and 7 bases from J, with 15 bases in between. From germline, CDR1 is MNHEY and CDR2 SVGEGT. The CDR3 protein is CASSYFGPNTGYTF. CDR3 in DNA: TGTGCCAGCAGTTATTTCGGGCCAAACACTGGCTACACCTTC.

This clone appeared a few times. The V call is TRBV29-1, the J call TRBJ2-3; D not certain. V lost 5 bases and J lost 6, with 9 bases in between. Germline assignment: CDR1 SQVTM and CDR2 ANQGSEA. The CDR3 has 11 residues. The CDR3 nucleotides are TGCAGCGTTCTCGACGTCGATACGCAGTATTTT. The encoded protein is CSVLDVDTQYF.

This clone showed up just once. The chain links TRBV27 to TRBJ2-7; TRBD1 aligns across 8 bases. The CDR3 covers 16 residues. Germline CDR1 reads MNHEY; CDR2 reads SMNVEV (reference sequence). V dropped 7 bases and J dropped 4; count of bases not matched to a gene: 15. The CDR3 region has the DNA TGTGCCAGCACCTCAATAGTGCAGGGGGCGCTTTACGAGCAGTACTTC. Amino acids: CASTSIVQGALYEQYF.

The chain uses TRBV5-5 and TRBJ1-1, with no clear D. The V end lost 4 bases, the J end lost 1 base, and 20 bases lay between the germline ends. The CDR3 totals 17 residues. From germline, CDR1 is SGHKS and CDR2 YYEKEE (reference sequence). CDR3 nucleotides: TGTGCCAGCAGCCTAGCCTTCGGACGGAGTCAGAACACTGAAGCTTTCTTT. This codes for CASSLAFGRSQNTEAFF.

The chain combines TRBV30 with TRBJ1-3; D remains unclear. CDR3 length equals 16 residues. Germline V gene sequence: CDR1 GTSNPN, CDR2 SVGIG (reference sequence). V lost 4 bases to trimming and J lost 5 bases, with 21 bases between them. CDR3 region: CAWTSFVGGSRNTIYF. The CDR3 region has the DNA TGTGCCTGGACTTCTTTTGTTGGAGGGAGTAGAAACACCATATATTTT.